This record looks at one T cell receptor (beta chain) sequence and its context. Its matching antigen is unknown. The sample comes from a study of blood T cells in healthy people across ages. Germline loops: CDR1 DFQATT, CDR2 SNEGSKA (reference sequence). V was pared by 6 bases and J by 4 bases, with 11 bases of the junction left unmatched. This CDR3 is 14 amino acids long. Alongside a J-beta primer mix, a sample-barcoded 5' primer served in a second PCR lasting about 7 to 12 cycles. TCRdb reprocessed the 5' RACE reads with MiXCR, giving one entry per CDR3 protein. The top ten hold 20% to 30% of the sample, which has some 780,000 distinct CDR3 sequences, more than 50% seen once. Study results and caveats: Diversity figures derived from one million T cells were judged to underestimate the true value. Among T cells, TCR beta diversity per million cells dropped roughly linearly as age rose. Donors of long life had a larger count of naive CD4+ cells and greater diversity than aged donors. A strong correlation was seen between TCR beta diversity and naive T cell percentage.

The gene calls are TRBV20-1 and TRBJ2-5; 7 bases match TRBD2. Sequencing was performed on blood. This receptor was identified in a man aged 35 to 55 in good health. The CDR3 bases are TGCAGTGCCGTGGGGCCCCTAGCGGCAGAGACCCAGTACTTC. Residues: CSAVGPLAAETQYF.